These 20 T cell receptor beta chains came from one sample sequenced in a study of cytomegalovirus exposure and HLA in healthy donors. PCR used 60 Vbeta primers and 13 Jbeta primers. The assay was immunoSEQ multiplex PCR, and TCRdb's table has in-frame clones only and misses some. In the table there are 200,000 to 250,000 clones, 70% to 85% of which are singletons. The sequenced sample was PBMCs. These receptors all stem from a woman aged 40-49 years in good health and CMV-seronegative.

This chain uses TRBV6-5 with TRBJ2-5, with D perhaps TRBD2 (6 bases). V was cut by 6 bases and J by 3 bases, with 11 bases left in between. This CDR3 is 13 amino acids long. Looked up from germline, CDR1 is MNHEY and CDR2 is SVGAGI. As DNA, the CDR3 is TGTGCCAGCAGACGGGCGGGGAAAGAGACCCAGTACTTC. Its translation: CASRRAGKETQYF.

The table lists this clone with a count of one. This chain uses TRBV18 with TRBJ1-1; TRBD1 matches at 7 bases. Germline assignment: CDR1 KGHSH and CDR2 LQKENI. CDR3 length equals 14 residues. The junction had 3 bases not matched to a gene; V was cut back by 5 bases and J by 0 bases. CDR3 residues: CASSSTGMNTEAFF. CDR3 coding DNA: TGTGCCAGCTCATCGACAGGGATGAACACTGAAGCTTTCTTT.

With respect to this clone: The sample carries other DNA sequences with the same CDR3. The chain carries TRBV5-1 and TRBJ2-5; 8 bases are shared with TRBD2. This CDR3 has 14 residues. Losses at the gene ends were 0 bases for V and 5 bases for J; bases not matched to a gene: 3. From germline, CDR1 is SGHRS and CDR2 YFSETQ. The CDR3 coding sequence is TGCGCCAGCAGCTTGGGGACTAGCCCCGAGACCCAGTACTTC. This gives the protein CASSLGTSPETQYF.

The chain uses TRBV7-9 and TRBJ2-6, with 7 bases aligning to TRBD1. Looked up from germline, CDR1 is SEHNR and CDR2 is FQNEAQ (reference sequence). This CDR3 comprises 15 residues. J gave up 2 bases and V 5 bases, and 3 bases lay outside the gene matches. The CDR3 nucleotides read TGTGCCAGCAGCCTAACAGGGGCTGGGGCCAACGTCCTGACTTTC. This gives the protein CASSLTGAGANVLTF.

Only one count was recorded for this clone. The chain combines TRBV5-1 with TRBJ2-1, with 11 bases lining up with TRBD2. V gave up 2 bases and J gave up 9 bases; unmatched junction bases: 4. This CDR3 contains 14 residues. Germline V lookup: CDR1 SGHRS, CDR2 YFSETQ. The CDR3 coding sequence is TGCGCCAGCAGCTTACTAGCGGGGGCGGCTGAGCAGTTCTTC. The encoded protein is CASSLLAGAAEQFF. Using reference TRBV5-1 and TRBJ2-1 for the parts outside the CDR3, the full variable domain is KAGVTQTPRYLIKTRGQQVTLSCSPISGHRSVSWYQQTPGQGLQFLFEYFSETQRNKGNFPGRFSGRQFSNSRSEMNVSTLELGDSALYLCASSLLAGAAEQFFGPGTRLTVL.

The rearrangement links TRBV9 to TRBJ1-2; D might be TRBD1 (5 bases). The CDR3 covers 15 residues. Trimming removed 4 bases at V and 3 bases at J, with 16 bases between. Germline CDR1 is SGDLS and CDR2 is YYNGEE. The CDR3 protein is CASSPVDGGDYGYTF. CDR3 DNA sequence: TGTGCCAGCAGCCCAGTGGACGGAGGGGACTATGGCTACACCTTC.

The chain joins TRBV5-6 to TRBJ1-5, with D possibly matching TRBD1 (6 bases). CDR3 length: 16 residues. V was trimmed by 1 base and J by 2 bases, leaving 13 bases between them. Germline CDR1 is SGHDT and CDR2 is YYEEEE. Here the CDR3 reads CASSLWGAGGNQPQHF. CDR3 nucleotide sequence: TGTGCCAGCAGCTTGTGGGGGGCGGGGGGCAATCAGCCCCAGCATTTT.

The chain combines TRBV27 with TRBJ1-1; D not certain. Germline-derived CDR1 and CDR2 are MNHEY and SMNVEV (reference sequence). Between the trimmed V and J ends, which lost 3 bases and 4 bases, there was a span of 12 bases. This CDR3 is built from 14 residues. CDR3 in amino acids: CASSLAPAGTEAFF. The CDR3, as DNA: TGTGCCAGCAGTTTGGCTCCGGCGGGCACTGAAGCTTTCTTT.

The chain links TRBV6-6 to TRBJ2-2, with TRBD2 matching 9 bases. J gave up 6 bases and V 2 bases, and 7 bases lay outside the gene matches. Per germline, CDR1 MNHNY and CDR2 SVGAGI (reference sequence). This CDR3 has 16 amino acids. CDR3 DNA: TGTGCCAGCAGTTACGCGGGGGGGCTCATGGCCGGGGAGCTGTTTTTT. This gives the protein CASSYAGGLMAGELFF.

J is TRBJ1-5 and V is TRBV6-5; D uncertain. Trimming took off 6 bases at V and 7 bases at J, with 16 bases between the two ends. Per the germline V gene, CDR1 is MNHEY and CDR2 is SVGAGI. The CDR3 sequence is 14 residues long. For the CDR3, the DNA is TGTGCCAGCAGGACGGGAGCCGCACAGCAGCCCCAGCATTTT. Translating gives CASRTGAAQQPQHF.

The chain couples TRBV27 to TRBJ1-1; D is unresolved. Per germline, CDR1 MNHEY and CDR2 SMNVEV (reference sequence). The CDR3 spans 12 residues. V was cut by 10 bases and J by 8 bases, with 17 bases left in between. The CDR3 spells CATGLAGGEAFF. The CDR3 DNA sequence: TGTGCCACCGGGCTTGCGGGAGGCGAAGCTTTCTTT.

This clone was seen a handful of times. CDR3 nucleotide sequence: TGTGCCAGCAGTGAAGAACTAGGGACAGGGGGGAATTCACCCCTCCACTTT. Its protein is CASSEELGTGGNSPLHF. The V and J genes are TRBV6-1 and TRBJ1-6; 11 bases align to TRBD1. J was trimmed by 7 bases and V by 1 base; bases with no gene match: 6. Germline CDR1 is MNHNS and CDR2 is SASEGT. The CDR3 runs 17 residues.

V gene TRBV10-3 combines with J gene TRBJ1-1; 7 bases align to TRBD1. The germline V gene encodes CDR1 ENHRY and CDR2 SYGVKD. This CDR3 is built from 12 residues. V lost 3 bases, J lost 8 bases, and 3 bases stayed unmatched. The CDR3, as DNA: TGTGCCATCAGTGACGGGGACAGCGAAGCTTTCTTT. Translation gives CAISDGDSEAFF.

This clone was counted a few times. This chain joins TRBV30 and TRBJ1-6; no firm D call. The CDR3 spans 14 residues. V was pared by 0 bases and J by 3 bases, with 6 bases between. Germline assignment: CDR1 GTSNPN and CDR2 SVGIG (reference sequence). CDR3 region: CAWSVQNYNSPLHF. The CDR3 nucleotides are TGTGCCTGGAGTGTACAGAACTATAATTCACCCCTCCACTTT.

The rearrangement links TRBV13 to TRBJ2-1; a weak D match, TRBD2 (5 bases). The germline gives CDR1 PRHDT, CDR2 FYEKMQ (reference sequence). CDR3 size: 19 residues. V lost 5 bases and J lost 0, with 23 bases in between. In DNA, the CDR3 is TGTGCCAGCAGCATTAATCCGGTAATAGCCGGGGTCTCCTACAATGAGCAGTTCTTC. Encoded protein: CASSINPVIAGVSYNEQFF.

Here the CDR3 DNA reads TGTGCCAGCAGCCAACTCCTCAATGGGGGGATAGTAAACTGTGACACCGGGGAGCTGTTTTTT. Protein: CASSQLLNGGIVNCDTGELFF. The chain couples TRBV4-2 to TRBJ2-2, with D possibly TRBD2 on 6 matching bases. Germline CDR1 LGHNA, CDR2 YNFKEQ. This CDR3 spans 21 amino acids. The V gene lost 2 bases and the J gene lost 3 bases, with 28 bases spanning the gap.

The CDR3 nucleotides are TGTGCCAGCAGTTTATCGGGACAGGGAAACACCATATATTTT. The encoded protein is CASSLSGQGNTIYF. V is TRBV27 and J is TRBJ1-3, with 7 bases that match TRBD1. The germline gives CDR1 MNHEY, CDR2 SMNVEV (reference sequence). V gave up 0 bases and J gave up 4 bases; unmatched junction bases: 0. The CDR3 runs 14 residues.

This clone appeared a few times. This chain uses TRBV7-9 with TRBJ2-1; no reliable D call. Germline loops: CDR1 SEHNR, CDR2 FQNEAQ (reference sequence). The V gene lost 5 bases and the J gene lost 4 bases, with 15 bases spanning the gap. The CDR3 is 15 residues long. The CDR3 DNA sequence: TGTGCCAGCAGCCTCCTCGGAGCCTATTACAATGAGCAGTTCTTC. This gives the protein CASSLLGAYYNEQFF.

This chain links TRBV25-1 with TRBJ2-1; D perhaps matches TRBD2 (5 bases). V lost 6 bases to trimming and J lost 4 bases, with 13 bases between them. The CDR3 is 14 amino acids. Germline CDR1 and CDR2: MGHDK and SYGVNS. The CDR3 DNA reads as TGTGCCAGCAGCCGTAGTCAGCGGTACAATGAGCAGTTCTTC. Residues: CASSRSQRYNEQFF.

In this sample, this clone turned up once. The rearrangement joins TRBV11-3 to TRBJ2-5, with D possibly TRBD1 on 7 matching bases. The length of the CDR3 is 14 residues. Deletions cut 5 bases from V and 4 bases from J, with 14 bases between. Germline lookup yields CDR1 SGHNT and CDR2 YENEEA. The CDR3 DNA follows: TGTGCCAGCAGCCACCCAGGGGGGAGAGAGACCCAGTACTTC. This gives the protein CASSHPGGRETQYF.